A selection of T cell receptor beta chains follows, all from one sample in a study of cytomegalovirus exposure and HLA in healthy donors. Sequencing used immunoSEQ multiplex PCR; TCRdb keeps in-frame clones, though not all of them. In the table there are 200,000 to 250,000 clones, just under 85% of which are singletons. The sequenced sample was PBMCs. The receptor set was obtained from a woman aged 40 to 55 in good health and CMV-seronegative. The CDR3 runs from the conserved cysteine through the conserved F or W. A D gene is named only where the DNA matches it firmly. Rows may omit the clone size; those that give it use once, few, many or a size class.

clone_size	cdr3_length	v_call	j_call	d_call	cdr3_nt	cdr3_aa
.	15	TRBV6-5	TRBJ1-2	TRBD1	TGTGCCAGCAGTCGAGGGGACAGGGAGGTAGGGGGCTACACCTTC	CASSRGDREVGGYTF
.	15	TRBV18	TRBJ1-3	.	TGTGCCAGCTCACCGGGATGGGAGGCTGGAAACACCATATATTTT	CASSPGWEAGNTIYF
.	17	TRBV4-2	TRBJ1-2	TRBD1	TGTGCCAGCAGCGCGACGGAAGGGACAGGGTTTACCGATGGCTACACCTTC	CASSATEGTGFTDGYTF
.	15	TRBV7-6	TRBJ2-5	.	TGTGCCAGCAGCAGTTACCAGGGAAACCAAGAGACCCAGTACTTC	CASSSYQGNQETQYF
.	12	TRBV29-1	TRBJ2-5	TRBD2	TGCAGCGGGAGCGGGACCCAAGAGACCCAGTACTTC	CSGSGTQETQYF
.	14	TRBV11-3	TRBJ2-3	.	TGTGCCAGCAGCTTTGGGGGGGGCGGAGGTACGCAGTATTTT	CASSFGGGGGTQYF
.	11	TRBV29-1	TRBJ2-3	.	TGCAGCGTTGCTGGCACAGATACGCAGTATTTT	CSVAGTDTQYF
.	15	TRBV14	TRBJ2-1	TRBD2	TGTGCCAGCAGCCCCACGGCGCGGGGGGTCAATGAGCAGTTCTTC	CASSPTARGVNEQFF
.	14	TRBV28	TRBJ1-2	.	TGTGCCAGCAGTTTATTATTGGGGGGGGAGGGCTACACCTTC	CASSLLLGGEGYTF
.	19	TRBV4-3	TRBJ2-2	TRBD1	TGCGCCAGCAGCCAAGATCTTCCCTTGGACAGGGGGCGATCCGGGGAGCTGTTTTTT	CASSQDLPLDRGRSGELFF
.	15	TRBV6-5	TRBJ1-5	TRBD1	TGTGCCAGCAGTTACCTGGGACAGAGCAATCAGCCCCAGCATTTT	CASSYLGQSNQPQHF
.	16	TRBV30	TRBJ2-7	TRBD1	TGTGCCTGGAGTCCCATTTTACGGGACAGGGTCCCCGAGCAGTACTTC	CAWSPILRDRVPEQYF
.	12	TRBV7-8	TRBJ2-1	.	TGTGCCAGCAGCTCCCTCTCCCATGAGCAGTTCTTC	CASSSLSHEQFF
.	15	TRBV5-1	TRBJ2-1	TRBD1	TGCGCCAGCAGCTTTTTTGACAGGGGGACGGGTGAGCAGTTCTTC	CASSFFDRGTGEQFF
.	13	TRBV5-6	TRBJ1-1	.	TGTGCCAGCAGGATAACAGGGAACACTGAAGCTTTCTTT	CASRITGNTEAFF
once	12	TRBV4-1	TRBJ2-5	TRBD2	TGCGCCAGCACGTCGCAGGGAGGGGCCCAGTACTTC	CASTSQGGAQYF
.	16	TRBV5-1	TRBJ2-1	TRBD2	TGCGCCAGCAGCTTCCTGACTAGCGGGGTTGGGAATGAGCAGTTCTTC	CASSFLTSGVGNEQFF
.	18	TRBV11-2	TRBJ1-5	TRBD1	TGTGCCAGCAGCTCCCAGCGGGGACAGGCACATAGCAATCAGCCCCAGCATTTT	CASSSQRGQAHSNQPQHF
once	15	TRBV7-3	TRBJ2-2	.	TGTGCCAGCAGCCAGGGACTCGCGAACACCGGGGAGCTGTTTTTT	CASSQGLANTGELFF
.	13	TRBV6-5	TRBJ2-5	TRBD2	TGTGCCAGCAGGCGGGGGGGGGAGGAGACCCAGTACTTC	CASRRGGEETQYF
.	16	TRBV25-1	TRBJ1-6	TRBD1	TGTGCCAGCAGCGATAGCCGGACAGGTGGGAATTCACCCCTCCACTTT	CASSDSRTGGNSPLHF
.	14	TRBV5-1	TRBJ1-2	.	TGCGCCAGCTATACCGGGACAAACTTCTATGGCTACACCTTC	CASYTGTNFYGYTF
.	14	TRBV4-2	TRBJ2-2	TRBD1	TGTGCCACAGAGACAGGGCAGCACACCGGGGAGCTGTTTTTT	CATETGQHTGELFF
.	13	TRBV5-6	TRBJ2-5	.	TGTGCCAGCAGCTTGACTATCCAAGAGACCCAGTACTTC	CASSLTIQETQYF
few	13	TRBV10-3	TRBJ1-1	.	TGTGCCATCAGTGAGTGGGGAGAGGCTGAAGCTTTCTTT	CAISEWGEAEAFF